The clone carrying this T cell receptor (beta chain) has ten or more counts. Looked up from germline, CDR1 is MDHEN and CDR2 is SYDVKM. There are 16 residues in the CDR3. Trimming took off 1 base at V and 0 bases at J, with 13 bases between the two ends. Researchers amplified the TCR beta CDR3 regions from RNA transcripts. Initially, a first-round RT-PCR of the TCR CDR3 employed the HTBI primer set. TCRdb fed the multiplex PCR reads into MiXCR, producing one record per CDR3 protein. The data contain roughly 740,000 distinct CDR3 sequences, 16% of them seen just once; the ten biggest clones take up around 7.7%. The authors deemed Graves' hyperthyroidism stable absent ophthalmopathy progression within 18 months. It was 10 ml of fresh peripheral blood that supplied the PBMCs. The sample belongs to a study of T cells in Graves' hyperthyroidism and ophthalmopathy.

This TCR was sampled from a man aged 18 to 29 with Graves' hyperthyroidism. The source material was blood. The chain combines TRBV28 with TRBJ2-7; D remains ambiguous. The CDR3 sequence: CASSLFSRPSSYEQYF. The CDR3 nucleotides read TGTGCCAGCAGTTTATTTTCGAGACCCAGCTCCTACGAGCAGTACTTC.